Listed below are T cell receptor beta chains from one sample, sequenced in a study of blood T cell repertoires in COVID-19. Sequencing used immunoSEQ multiplex PCR; TCRdb keeps in-frame clones, though not all of them. This table has about 180,000 clones, roughly 80% appearing once. The sample was PBMCs or T cells enriched from blood (not recorded which). The receptors shown here come from a man aged 55 to 70 who had been exposed to COVID-19. Both conserved end residues are part of each CDR3. Each record gives: CDR3 length, D gene, J gene, V gene, clone size, CDR3 protein, CDR3 DNA. A D gene is named only where the DNA matches it firmly. For some rows the clone size is stated as once, few or many, or as a class when expanded; others skip it.

13 | TRBD1 | TRBJ2-7 | TRBV20-1 | - | CSASPGQPYEQYF | TGCAGTGCTAGTCCGGGACAGCCCTACGAGCAGTACTTC
17 | TRBD2 | TRBJ2-3 | TRBV11-2 | - | CASSLESIAGRTDTQYF | TGTGCCAGCAGCTTAGAGTCGATAGCGGGCCGGACAGATACGCAGTATTTT
12 | - | TRBJ1-2 | TRBV6-5 | - | CASTLDRRGYTF | TGTGCCAGCACTCTTGACAGGCGCGGCTACACCTTC
15 | - | TRBJ2-7 | TRBV10-2 | - | CASSAPGLGAEEQYF | TGCGCCAGCAGTGCCCCGGGACTGGGTGCGGAAGAGCAGTACTTC
14 | - | TRBJ2-3 | TRBV5-1 | once | CASSLGTVTDTQYF | TGCGCCAGCAGCTTGGGGACAGTCACAGATACGCAGTATTTT
14 | - | TRBJ2-7 | TRBV9 | - | CASSVQTVSYEQYF | TGTGCCAGCAGCGTCCAGACAGTCTCCTACGAGCAGTACTTC
14 | - | TRBJ1-2 | TRBV7-2 | once | CASSSQGAAHGYTF | TGTGCCAGCAGCTCACAGGGAGCCGCTCATGGCTACACCTTC
15 | TRBD1 | TRBJ2-7 | TRBV9 | - | CASSVGTGGPYEQYF | TGTGCCAGCAGCGTAGGGACAGGGGGACCCTACGAGCAGTACTTC
15 | - | TRBJ1-5 | TRBV15 | - | CATSRAGQGHQPQHF | TGTGCCACCAGCAGGGCGGGGCAGGGTCATCAGCCCCAGCATTTT
19 | TRBD1 | TRBJ2-2 | TRBV30 | - | CAWSVRWLGGAGNTGELFF | TGTGCCTGGAGTGTACGTTGGTTAGGGGGCGCAGGGAACACCGGGGAGCTGTTTTTT
13 | - | TRBJ1-5 | TRBV27 | - | CASTDTPAGPQHF | TGTGCCAGCACCGATACTCCGGCGGGGCCCCAGCATTTT
18 | TRBD2 | TRBJ2-7 | TRBV14 | - | CASSPNPRGLAGSHEQYF | TGTGCCAGCAGCCCCAACCCAAGGGGACTAGCGGGTTCCCACGAGCAGTACTTC
16 | TRBD1 | TRBJ2-7 | TRBV27 | few | CASSTPPGQGAYEQYF | TGTGCCAGCAGTACCCCACCGGGACAGGGGGCCTACGAGCAGTACTTC
15 | TRBD1 | TRBJ1-2 | TRBV5-4 | - | CASSSGQAASLGYTF | TGTGCCAGCAGCTCGGGACAGGCCGCCTCCCTCGGCTACACCTTC
16 | TRBD2 | TRBJ2-1 | TRBV4-1 | - | CASSHPRGLAVNEQFF | TGCGCCAGCAGCCACCCCCGGGGACTAGCGGTGAATGAGCAGTTCTTC
15 | - | TRBJ2-3 | TRBV19 | - | CASSTGAGRTDTQYF | TGTGCCAGTAGTACTGGGGCCGGGCGAACAGATACGCAGTATTTT
14 | TRBD1 | TRBJ1-2 | TRBV27 | - | CASSTGQGVDGYTF | TGTGCCAGCAGTACGGGACAGGGGGTTGATGGCTACACCTTC
16 | - | TRBJ1-5 | TRBV2 | - | CASSEFLGVGNQPQHF | TGTGCCAGCAGTGAATTCCTCGGGGTAGGCAATCAGCCCCAGCATTTT
17 | TRBD2 | TRBJ2-1 | TRBV27 | - | CASSPWELAGVVDEQFF | TGTGCCAGCAGTCCATGGGAGCTAGCGGGAGTAGTCGATGAGCAGTTCTTC
13 | - | TRBJ1-1 | TRBV11-1 | - | CASSNTGNTEAFF | TGTGCCAGCAGCAATACAGGGAACACTGAAGCTTTCTTT
13 | TRBD1 | TRBJ2-7 | TRBV29-1 | - | CSVEGTGTYEQYF | TGCAGCGTTGAGGGGACAGGGACCTACGAGCAGTACTTC
13 | TRBD1 | TRBJ1-2 | TRBV15 | - | CATSRDRGHGYTF | TGTGCCACCAGCAGGGACAGGGGGCATGGCTACACCTTC
16 | TRBD2 | TRBJ2-1 | TRBV7-8 | - | CASSSLAGPIDNEQFF | TGTGCCAGCAGCTCCCTAGCGGGACCAATAGACAATGAGCAGTTCTTC
13 | - | TRBJ1-4 | TRBV30 | - | CAWVSRGDEKLFF | TGTGCCTGGGTCTCACGCGGGGATGAAAAACTGTTTTTT
16 | TRBD2 | TRBJ2-7 | TRBV5-4 | - | CASSLTSGRVGHEQYF | TGTGCCAGCAGCTTGACTAGCGGGAGGGTAGGGCACGAGCAGTACTTC
15 | - | TRBJ1-1 | TRBV5-1 | - | CASSFSGGGNTEAFF | TGCGCCAGCAGCTTCTCAGGCGGGGGGAACACTGAAGCTTTCTTT
14 | TRBD1 | TRBJ2-7 | TRBV30 | - | CAWSTWTGGYEQYF | TGTGCCTGGAGTACGTGGACAGGGGGCTACGAGCAGTACTTC
17 | TRBD1 | TRBJ2-2 | TRBV4-1 | - | CASSHPDRVSATGELFF | TGCGCCAGCAGCCACCCGGACAGGGTGAGTGCCACCGGGGAGCTGTTTTTT
17 | TRBD1 | TRBJ2-4 | TRBV19 | - | CASSRWGQGGAKNIQYF | TGTGCCAGTAGTAGATGGGGACAGGGGGGAGCCAAAAACATTCAGTACTTC
14 | - | TRBJ1-2 | TRBV5-5 | - | CASSVAGENYGYTF | TGTGCCAGCAGTGTCGCCGGGGAGAACTATGGCTACACCTTC
14 | - | TRBJ2-4 | TRBV29-1 | - | CSAQRGLAKNIQYF | TGCAGCGCCCAACGAGGGCTAGCCAAAAACATTCAGTACTTC
17 | TRBD1 | TRBJ2-2 | TRBV3-1/TRBV3-2 | - | CASSYGLGTGGTGELFF | TGTGCCAGCAGCTACGGTCTCGGGACAGGGGGCACCGGGGAGCTGTTTTTT
17 | - | TRBJ2-5 | TRBV6-1 | once | CASSEGVRQGGQETQYF | TGTGCCAGCAGTGAAGGGGTGAGACAGGGAGGACAAGAGACCCAGTACTTC
16 | - | TRBJ2-3 | TRBV19 | once | CASSPRPLAFTDTQYF | TGTGCCAGTAGTCCCCGACCACTAGCTTTCACAGATACGCAGTATTTT
15 | - | TRBJ1-5 | TRBV7-2 | - | CASSPTGPGVQPQHF | TGTGCCAGCAGCCCCACAGGCCCTGGGGTTCAGCCCCAGCATTTT
13 | TRBD1 | TRBJ1-5 | TRBV30 | - | CAWTRGAGQPQHF | TGTGCCTGGACCAGGGGGGCAGGTCAGCCCCAGCATTTT
13 | - | TRBJ2-3 | TRBV30 | - | CASIPGDTDTQYF | TGTGCCTCGATCCCGGGAGACACAGATACGCAGTATTTT
13 | - | TRBJ2-2 | TRBV30 | - | CAWSPFFLGELFF | TGTGCCTGGAGTCCTTTTTTCTTGGGGGAGCTGTTTTTT
16 | TRBD2 | TRBJ2-5 | TRBV11-3 | few | CASSLGGGAGVETQYF | TGTGCCAGCAGCTTAGGGGGCGGAGCGGGAGTGGAGACCCAGTACTTC
13 | - | TRBJ1-1 | TRBV7-2 | - | CASSLAPETEAFF | TGTGCCAGCAGCTTAGCGCCGGAGACTGAAGCTTTCTTT
15 | - | TRBJ1-1 | TRBV27 | - | CASSFGVRLNTEAFF | TGTGCCAGCAGTTTTGGTGTCAGGCTGAACACTGAAGCTTTCTTT
14 | TRBD1 | TRBJ2-7 | TRBV28 | few | CASSLGAGGTEQYF | TGTGCCAGCAGCCTCGGGGCAGGGGGCACCGAGCAGTACTTC
14 | - | TRBJ2-7 | TRBV6-5 | - | CASSLGGPHVEQYF | TGTGCCAGCAGTTTGGGGGGGCCTCACGTCGAGCAGTACTTC
14 | - | TRBJ2-7 | TRBV27 | - | CASSFRQSSYEQYF | TGTGCCAGCAGTTTCCGACAGAGCTCCTACGAGCAGTACTTC
14 | - | TRBJ2-5 | TRBV6-5 | - | CASRAYRELETQYF | TGTGCCAGCAGGGCCTACAGGGAGTTGGAGACCCAGTACTTC
16 | TRBD1 | TRBJ2-2 | TRBV9 | - | CASSVGVGQATGELFF | TGTGCCAGCAGCGTAGGAGTAGGACAGGCCACCGGGGAGCTGTTTTTT
14 | - | TRBJ1-5 | TRBV5-1 | - | CASSLGGRNQPQHF | TGCGCCAGCAGCTTGGGGGGGAGGAATCAGCCCCAGCATTTT
16 | - | TRBJ2-5 | TRBV7-2 | - | CASSLGTTRHQETQYF | TGTGCCAGCAGCTTAGGAACGACTAGGCACCAAGAGACCCAGTACTTC
13 | - | TRBJ2-1 | TRBV29-1 | - | CSVEAPRYNEQFF | TGCAGCGTTGAGGCCCCGCGGTACAATGAGCAGTTCTTC
17 | TRBD1 | TRBJ1-1 | TRBV5-4 | - | CASSPPPQGARNTEAFF | TGTGCCAGCAGCCCGCCCCCGCAGGGGGCACGGAACACTGAAGCTTTCTTT
14 | - | TRBJ1-2 | TRBV7-6 | - | CASSLLSRTGGYTF | TGTGCCAGCAGCTTATTATCCCGGACGGGGGGCTACACCTTC